This record covers a single T cell receptor beta chain. Antigen specificity is unknown. V was shortened by 4 bases and J by 1 base, with 11 bases between the two germline ends. Germline values: CDR1 MNHEY, CDR2 SVGAGI. The CDR3 is made up of 14 amino acids. These data come from a study of cytomegalovirus exposure and HLA in healthy donors. Study summary: There were approximately 81 million unique TCRs (from HLA-typed donors) in an early data release.

In the PCR, 60 Vbeta and 13 Jbeta primers were used. Produced via immunoSEQ multiplex PCR; TCRdb's table is partial and in-frame only. The sample has tens of thousands of clones; roughly four fifths are singletons. Study observations and caveats: Links to common viral pathogens appeared, in a later analysis, for several of the most significant clusters.

The origin of this receptor is a woman aged 40 to 55 in good health and CMV-seropositive. The chain combines TRBV6-5 with TRBJ2-7; possible D gene TRBD1, 6 bases. Sequenced sample: PBMCs. The CDR3 is CASSSTGTSYEQYF. In DNA, the CDR3 is TGTGCCAGCAGTTCCACCGGGACATCCTACGAGCAGTACTTC.